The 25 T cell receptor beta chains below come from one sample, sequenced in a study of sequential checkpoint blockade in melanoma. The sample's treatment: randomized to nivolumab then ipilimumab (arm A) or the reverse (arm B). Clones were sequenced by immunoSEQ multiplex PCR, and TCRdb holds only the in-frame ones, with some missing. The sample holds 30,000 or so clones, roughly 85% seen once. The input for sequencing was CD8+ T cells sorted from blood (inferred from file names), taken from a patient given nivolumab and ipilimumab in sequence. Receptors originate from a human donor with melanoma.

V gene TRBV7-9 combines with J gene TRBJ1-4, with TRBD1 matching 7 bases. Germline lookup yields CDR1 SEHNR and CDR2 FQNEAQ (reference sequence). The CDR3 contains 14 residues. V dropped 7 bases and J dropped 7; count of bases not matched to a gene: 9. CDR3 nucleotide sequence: TGTGCCAGCAAACAGGGGAGGAGTGGTGAAAAACTGTTTTTT. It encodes CASKQGRSGEKLFF.

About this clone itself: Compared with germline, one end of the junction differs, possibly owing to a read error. This CDR3 is CASSLGPTGAEHF. DNA of the CDR3: TGTGCCAGCAGTTTAGGGCCGACAGGGGCGGAACACTTC. The chain joins TRBV27 to TRBJ2-7; 8 bases align to TRBD1. From germline, CDR1 is MNHEY and CDR2 SMNVEV (reference sequence). The CDR3 is 13 residues long.

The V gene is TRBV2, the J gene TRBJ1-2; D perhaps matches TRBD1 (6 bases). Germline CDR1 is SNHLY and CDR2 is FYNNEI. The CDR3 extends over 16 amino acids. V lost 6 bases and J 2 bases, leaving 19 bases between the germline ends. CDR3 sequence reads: CASRTPTGYTNYGYTF. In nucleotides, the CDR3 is TGTGCCAGCAGAACACCTACAGGGTACACAAACTATGGCTACACCTTC.

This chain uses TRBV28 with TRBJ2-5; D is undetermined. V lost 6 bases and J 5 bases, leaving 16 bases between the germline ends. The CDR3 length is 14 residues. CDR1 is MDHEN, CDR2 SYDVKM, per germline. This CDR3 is CASSLPLSWETQYF. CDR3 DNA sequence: TGTGCCAGCAGCCTACCCCTTTCGTGGGAGACCCAGTACTTC.

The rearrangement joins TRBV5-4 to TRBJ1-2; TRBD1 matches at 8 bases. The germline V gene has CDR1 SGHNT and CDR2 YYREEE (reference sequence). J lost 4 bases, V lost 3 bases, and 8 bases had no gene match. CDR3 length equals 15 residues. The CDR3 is CASSYDRGGGYGYTF. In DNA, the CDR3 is TGTGCCAGCAGCTACGACAGGGGAGGTGGCTATGGCTACACCTTC.

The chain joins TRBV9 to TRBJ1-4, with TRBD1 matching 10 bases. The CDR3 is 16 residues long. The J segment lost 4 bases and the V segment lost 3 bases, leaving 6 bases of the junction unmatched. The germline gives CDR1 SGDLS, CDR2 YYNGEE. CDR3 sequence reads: CASSARQGASNEKLFF. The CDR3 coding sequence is TGTGCCAGCAGCGCAAGACAGGGGGCCAGTAATGAAAAACTGTTTTTT. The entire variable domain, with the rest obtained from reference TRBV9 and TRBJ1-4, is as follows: DSGVTQTPKHLITATGQRVTLRCSPRSGDLSVYWYQQSLDQGLQFLIQYYNGEERAKGNILERFSAQQFPDLHSELNLSSLELGDSALYFCASSARQGASNEKLFFGSGTQLSVL.

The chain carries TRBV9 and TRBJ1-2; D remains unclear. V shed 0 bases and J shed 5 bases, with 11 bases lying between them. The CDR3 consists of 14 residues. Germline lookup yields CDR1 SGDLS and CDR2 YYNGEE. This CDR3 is CASSVAGGGYGYTF. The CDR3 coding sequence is TGTGCCAGCAGCGTAGCTGGCGGCGGATATGGCTACACCTTC.

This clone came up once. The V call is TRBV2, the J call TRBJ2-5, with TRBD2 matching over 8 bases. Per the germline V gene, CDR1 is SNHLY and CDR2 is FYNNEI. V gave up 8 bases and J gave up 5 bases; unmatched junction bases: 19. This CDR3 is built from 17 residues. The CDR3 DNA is TGTGCCAGCGGACTGACCAGCGGGGGACTTATGGCGGAGACCCAGTACTTC. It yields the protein CASGLTSGGLMAETQYF.

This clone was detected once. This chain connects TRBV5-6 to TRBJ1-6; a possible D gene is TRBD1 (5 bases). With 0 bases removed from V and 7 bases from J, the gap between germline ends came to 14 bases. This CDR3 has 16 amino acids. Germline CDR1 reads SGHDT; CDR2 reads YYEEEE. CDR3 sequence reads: CASSLDVGGKNSPLHF. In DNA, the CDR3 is TGTGCCAGCAGCTTGGATGTTGGGGGGAAAAATTCACCCCTCCACTTT. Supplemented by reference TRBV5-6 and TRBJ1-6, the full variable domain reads DAGVTQSPTHLIKTRGQQVTLRCSPKSGHDTVSWYQQALGQGPQFIFQYYEEEERQRGNFPDRFSGHQFPNYSSELNVNALLLGDSALYLCASSLDVGGKNSPLHFGNGTRLTVT.

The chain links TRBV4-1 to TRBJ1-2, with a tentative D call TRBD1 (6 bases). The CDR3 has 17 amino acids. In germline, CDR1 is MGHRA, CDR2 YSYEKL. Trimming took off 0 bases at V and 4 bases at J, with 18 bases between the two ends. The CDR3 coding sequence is TGCGCCAGCAGCCAAGAGATCGGACAGCTCCAGTTCTATGGCTACACCTTC. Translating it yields CASSQEIGQLQFYGYTF.

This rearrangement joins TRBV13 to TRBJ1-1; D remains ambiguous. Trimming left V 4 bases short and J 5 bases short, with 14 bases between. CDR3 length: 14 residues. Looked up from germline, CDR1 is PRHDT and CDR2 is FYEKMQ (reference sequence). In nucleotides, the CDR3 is TGTGCCAGCAGCTCCCGACTCCGTGGGACTGAAGCTTTCTTT. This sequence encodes CASSSRLRGTEAFF.

The CDR3 sequence: CASSPGPGETYEQYF. DNA of the CDR3: TGTGCCAGCAGTCCTGGTCCCGGGGAGACCTACGAGCAGTACTTC. The genes are TRBV27 and TRBJ2-7; TRBD2 might be the D (5 bases). Trimming cost V 5 bases and J 2 bases, with 16 bases left between them. Germline CDR1 and CDR2: MNHEY and SMNVEV (reference sequence). The CDR3 is 15 residues long.

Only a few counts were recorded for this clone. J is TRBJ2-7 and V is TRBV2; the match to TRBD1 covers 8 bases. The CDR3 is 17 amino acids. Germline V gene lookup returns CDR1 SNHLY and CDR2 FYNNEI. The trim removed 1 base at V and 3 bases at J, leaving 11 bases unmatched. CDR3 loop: CASSEGWGQGAFYEQYF. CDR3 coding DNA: TGTGCCAGCAGTGAAGGATGGGGGCAGGGGGCGTTCTACGAGCAGTACTTC.

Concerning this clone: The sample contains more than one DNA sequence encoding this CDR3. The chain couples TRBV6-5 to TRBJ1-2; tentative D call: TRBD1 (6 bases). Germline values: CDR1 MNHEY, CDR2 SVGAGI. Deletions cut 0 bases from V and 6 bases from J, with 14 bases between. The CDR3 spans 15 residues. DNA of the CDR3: TGTGCCAGCAGTTACTCGAGGGGGGGGGCCGATGGCTACACCTTC. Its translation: CASSYSRGGADGYTF.

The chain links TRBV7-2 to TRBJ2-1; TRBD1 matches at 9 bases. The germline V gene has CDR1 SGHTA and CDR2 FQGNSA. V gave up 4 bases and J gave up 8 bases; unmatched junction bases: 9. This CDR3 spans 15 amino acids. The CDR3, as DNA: TGTGCCAGCAGCTACGGACAGGGGACGTGGGATGAGCAGTTCTTC. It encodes CASSYGQGTWDEQFF.

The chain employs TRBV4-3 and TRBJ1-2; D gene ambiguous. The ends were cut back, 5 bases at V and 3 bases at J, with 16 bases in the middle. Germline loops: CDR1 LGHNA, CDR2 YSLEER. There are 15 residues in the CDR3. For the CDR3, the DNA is TGCGCCAGCAGCTTTTTCGGGGAAGGGCACTATGGCTACACCTTC. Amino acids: CASSFFGEGHYGYTF.

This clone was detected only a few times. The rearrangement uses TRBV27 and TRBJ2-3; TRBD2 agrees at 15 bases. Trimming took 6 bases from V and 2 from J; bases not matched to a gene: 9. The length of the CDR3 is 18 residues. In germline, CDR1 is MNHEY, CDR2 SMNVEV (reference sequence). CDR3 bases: TGTGCCAGCAGGGGGACTAGCGGGAGGATACGACACACAGATACGCAGTATTTT. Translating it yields CASRGTSGRIRHTDTQYF.

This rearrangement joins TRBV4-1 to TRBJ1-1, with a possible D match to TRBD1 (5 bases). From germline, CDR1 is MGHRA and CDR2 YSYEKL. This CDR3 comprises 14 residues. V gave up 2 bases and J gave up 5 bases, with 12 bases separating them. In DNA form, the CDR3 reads TGCGCCAGCAGCCAACGGCTCGGGGGGACTGAAGCTTTCTTT. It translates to CASSQRLGGTEAFF.

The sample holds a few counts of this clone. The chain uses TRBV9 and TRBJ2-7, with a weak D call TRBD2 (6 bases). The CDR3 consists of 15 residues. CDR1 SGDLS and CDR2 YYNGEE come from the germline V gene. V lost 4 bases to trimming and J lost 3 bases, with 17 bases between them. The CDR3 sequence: CASSPQGGTGYEQYF. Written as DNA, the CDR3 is TGTGCCAGCAGCCCCCAAGGAGGGACGGGCTACGAGCAGTACTTC.

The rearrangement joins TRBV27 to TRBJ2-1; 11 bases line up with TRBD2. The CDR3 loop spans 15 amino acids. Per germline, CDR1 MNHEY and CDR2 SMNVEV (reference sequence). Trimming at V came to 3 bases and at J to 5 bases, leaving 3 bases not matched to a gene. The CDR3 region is CASSFLAGGDNEQFF. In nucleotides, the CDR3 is TGTGCCAGCAGTTTCCTAGCGGGGGGCGACAATGAGCAGTTCTTC.

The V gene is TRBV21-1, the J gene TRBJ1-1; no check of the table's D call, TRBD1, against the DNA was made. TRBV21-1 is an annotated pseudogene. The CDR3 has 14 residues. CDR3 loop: CASSPVRMNTEAFF. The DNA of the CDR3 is TGTGCCAGCAGCCCGGTCAGGATGAACACTGAAGCTTTCTTT.

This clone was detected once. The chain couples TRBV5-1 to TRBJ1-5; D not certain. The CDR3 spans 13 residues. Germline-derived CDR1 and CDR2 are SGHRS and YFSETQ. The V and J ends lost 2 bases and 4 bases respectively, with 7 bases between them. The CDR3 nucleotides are TGCGCCAGCAGCTTTGGAGGGAATCAGCCCCAGCATTTT. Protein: CASSFGGNQPQHF.

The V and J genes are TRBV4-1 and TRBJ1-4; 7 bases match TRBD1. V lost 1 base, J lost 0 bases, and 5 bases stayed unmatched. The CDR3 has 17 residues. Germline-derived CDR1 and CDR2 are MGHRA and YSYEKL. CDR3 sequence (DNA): TGCGCCAGCAGCCAAGTGGGGGACAGCGCAACTAATGAAAAACTGTTTTTT. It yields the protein CASSQVGDSATNEKLFF.

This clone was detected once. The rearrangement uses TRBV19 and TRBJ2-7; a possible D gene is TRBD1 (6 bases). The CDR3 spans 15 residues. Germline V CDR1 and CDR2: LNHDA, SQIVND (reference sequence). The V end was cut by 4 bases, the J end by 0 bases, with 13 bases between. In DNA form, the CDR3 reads TGTGCCAGTAGTACCCAGGACAGTAGCTCCTACGAGCAGTACTTC. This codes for CASSTQDSSSYEQYF.

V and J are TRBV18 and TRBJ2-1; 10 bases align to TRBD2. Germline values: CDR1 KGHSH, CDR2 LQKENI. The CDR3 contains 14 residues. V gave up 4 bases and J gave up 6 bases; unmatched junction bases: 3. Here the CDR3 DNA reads TGTGCCAGCTCACTATCTAGCGGGGGCAATGAGCAGTTCTTC. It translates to CASSLSSGGNEQFF.